This T cell receptor beta chain derives from a study of CD8 T cells in ankylosing spondylitis. Ten or more counts support this clonotype. The antigen is undetermined. TCRdb re-called the 5' RACE reads through MiXCR, storing one row per CDR3 protein. Found here are some 220,000 distinct CDR3 sequences, 8.2% of them singletons; the top ten hold more than 4.5%. Study-wide points: Clones that were linked to disease were CD8+ and were relatively rare in peripheral blood. Significantly higher representation of disease-linked clones was reported for matched ankylosing spondylitis synovial fluid. For ankylosing spondylitis blood, a TCR beta motif of about 8 highly homologous variants appeared characteristic.

The V gene's germline CDR1 is SQVTM and CDR2 ANQGSEA. V was pared by 0 bases and J by 6 bases, with 6 bases of the junction left unmatched. The CDR3 loop spans 15 amino acids. What was sequenced was blood, either unsorted or a sorted T cell fraction (not recorded which). This TCR came from a female donor with ankylosing spondylitis or in good health (not recorded which). The rearrangement uses TRBV29-1 and TRBJ2-1; 9 bases match TRBD2. The CDR3 is CSVEEGGRAFNEQFF. The DNA for the CDR3 is TGCAGCGTTGAAGAGGGCGGGAGGGCCTTCAATGAGCAGTTCTTC.